The next 11 T cell receptor beta chains were all read from a single sample in a study of a mutant IDH1 vaccine in newly diagnosed glioma. Time point described: baseline, week 1 (first vaccination visit). The treatment here: pre-vaccination baseline after standard-of-care therapy. Some clones are missing from TCRdb's copy, which holds only in-frame ones; the method was immunoSEQ multiplex PCR. The data hold about 51,000 clones, with roughly 80% observed a single time. The sample here was PBMCs, taken from a glioma patient treated with radiotherapy, temozolomide or both. The source is a middle-aged woman with glioma.

J is TRBJ2-7 and V is TRBV19; D possibly matches TRBD1 or TRBD2 (6 bases each). Germline CDR1 and CDR2: LNHDA and SQIVND (reference sequence). V was pared by 7 bases and J by 0 bases, with 13 bases between. This CDR3 comprises 14 residues. The CDR3 region is CASKGGPSSYEQYF. CDR3 DNA: TGTGCCAGTAAGGGGGGCCCGAGCTCCTACGAGCAGTACTTC.

The V gene is TRBV4-1, the J gene TRBJ2-7; D not certain. V lost 6 bases to trimming and J lost 0 bases, with 12 bases between them. The CDR3 sequence is 14 residues long. The V gene's germline CDR1 is MGHRA and CDR2 YSYEKL. CDR3 loop: CASRLGSDSYEQYF. DNA for the CDR3: TGCGCCAGCAGGCTCGGGTCCGACTCCTACGAGCAGTACTTC.

The rearrangement links TRBV10-2 to TRBJ2-7, with TRBD2 matching 7 bases. The V gene end was trimmed by 5 bases and the J gene end by 0 bases; junction bases not matched to a gene: 4. The CDR3 extends over 14 amino acids. Germline V gene lookup returns CDR1 WSHSY and CDR2 SAAADI. The CDR3 nucleotides read TGCGCCAGCAGTCGAGGGGACTACTCCTACGAGCAGTACTTC. This gives the protein CASSRGDYSYEQYF.

This clone was counted once. CDR3 bases: TGCGCCAGCAGCTTGATACGGGGGGGTGAGCAGTTCTTC. It is translated as CASSLIRGGEQFF. The chain has TRBV5-1 and TRBJ2-1; 8 positions match TRBD2. Unmatched junction bases numbered 3, after V lost 1 base and J lost 9 bases. CDR3 length: 13 amino acids. Germline CDR1 reads SGHRS; CDR2 reads YFSETQ.

The genes are TRBV5-1 and TRBJ1-1, with a possible D match to TRBD1 (5 bases). The CDR3 totals 19 residues. The germline CDR1 and CDR2 sequences are SGHRS and YFSETQ. Between the trimmed V and J ends, which lost 0 bases and 0 bases, there was a span of 21 bases. The DNA of the CDR3 is TGCGCCAGCAGCTTGGCCAGGGCTTCGGCGTCCTTAATGAACACTGAAGCTTTCTTT. It yields the protein CASSLARASASLMNTEAFF.

The J gene is TRBJ1-1, the V gene TRBV4-1; 10 bases agree with TRBD1. This CDR3 has 15 residues. V was pared by 3 bases and J by 6 bases, with 7 bases of the junction left unmatched. The germline V gene has CDR1 MGHRA and CDR2 YSYEKL. The CDR3 DNA reads TGCGCCAGCAGCCACGCGGACAGGGGGTGGTCTGAAGCTTTCTTT. Its protein is CASSHADRGWSEAFF.

The chain uses TRBV9 and TRBJ2-3; 9 bases agree with TRBD2. Unmatched junction bases numbered 13, after V lost 3 bases and J lost 2 bases. The V gene's germline CDR1 is SGDLS and CDR2 YYNGEE. The CDR3 contains 18 residues. CDR3 in amino acids: CASSEGSGGSSVTDTQYF. In nucleotides, the CDR3 is TGTGCCAGCAGCGAGGGAAGCGGGGGGTCGTCTGTCACAGATACGCAGTATTTT.

This clone was seen a handful of times. This chain links TRBV2 with TRBJ2-1; a weak D match, TRBD1 (6 bases). Trimming took off 6 bases at V and 5 bases at J, with 11 bases between the two ends. CDR1 is SNHLY, CDR2 FYNNEI, per germline. The CDR3 has 13 residues. The CDR3 loop is CASSQDSHNEQFF. CDR3 DNA: TGTGCCAGCAGCCAGGACAGCCACAATGAGCAGTTCTTC.

Comment on this clone: One end of the junction is discordant with germline, which a read error may explain. The chain uses TRBV7-7 and TRBJ2-3; D is possibly TRBD2 (6 bases). The CDR3 extends over 13 amino acids. CDR1 SSHAT and CDR2 FNYEAQ come from the germline V gene (reference sequence). Written as DNA, the CDR3 is TGTGCTAGCACGCGGGGCCCGACAGATACGCAGTATTTT. This gives the protein CASTRGPTDTQYF.

The rearrangement links TRBV5-4 to TRBJ2-7; perhaps TRBD1 as D (6 bases). There are 15 residues in the CDR3. Between the trimmed V and J ends, which lost 4 bases and 3 bases, there was a span of 17 bases. From germline, CDR1 is SGHNT and CDR2 YYREEE (reference sequence). The CDR3 region has the DNA TGTGCCAGCAGCCCCGACAGGATAAAGATCTACGAGCAGTACTTC. Translation: CASSPDRIKIYEQYF.

The V call is TRBV10-3, the J call TRBJ2-1, with a weak D call TRBD1 (6 bases). The germline CDR1 and CDR2 sequences are ENHRY and SYGVKD. V was cut by 4 bases and J by 2 bases, with 12 bases left in between. This CDR3 comprises 15 residues. CDR3: CAISATGLAYNEQFF. CDR3 sequence (DNA): TGTGCCATCAGTGCGACAGGTCTAGCCTACAATGAGCAGTTCTTC.